This is a list of T cell receptor beta chains from one sample in a study of control samples from healthy donors and cancer patients. Libraries were prepared by immunoSEQ multiplex PCR; TCRdb keeps only in-frame clonotypes and omits some of them. Counted here are approximately 210,000 clones, roughly nine tenths occurring once; the ten biggest clones make up less than 2%. Sequencing was done on a sample of blood. Receptor source: a man aged 30 to 39 in good health. Each CDR3 is given with its conserved first and last residue. The D gene is left open where the match is weak. Not every row has a clone size; where given, it reads once, few, many or a size class.

v_gene	abundance	d_gene	j_gene	CDR3nt	CDR3aa
TRBV6-5	.	TRBD1	TRBJ1-1	TGTGCCAGCAGTTGGGACAGGCAGAACACTGAAGCTTTCTTT	CASSWDRQNTEAFF
TRBV5-1	once	.	TRBJ2-3	TGCGCCAGCAGCTTGGAACTGACTAGCACAGATACGCAGTATTTT	CASSLELTSTDTQYF
TRBV13	.	TRBD1	TRBJ1-4	TGTGCCAGCAGCCCCGGGACAGGGGGGGAAAATGAAAAACTGTTTTTT	CASSPGTGGENEKLFF
TRBV6-5	.	TRBD1	TRBJ2-4	TGTGCCAGCAATAGTGCAGGGGGCCTTAACATTCAGTACTTC	CASNSAGGLNIQYF
TRBV5-4	.	TRBD1	TRBJ1-1	TGTGCCAGCAGCTTGAGGGACAGGGTGACTGAAGCTTTCTTT	CASSLRDRVTEAFF
TRBV5-6	.	.	TRBJ1-3	TGTGCCAGCAGCTTGTTTAACAGAATAAGCTCTGGAAACACCATATATTTT	CASSLFNRISSGNTIYF
TRBV11-2	.	.	TRBJ2-7	TGTGCCAGCAGCTTCCACGGGGGCGAGCAGTACTTC	CASSFHGGEQYF
TRBV6-5	.	.	TRBJ1-4	TGTGCCAGCGGACTGTCGGGCCCGATGGCCAAACTGTTTTTT	CASGLSGPMAKLFF
TRBV12-5	.	TRBD1	TRBJ2-6	TGTGCTAGTGGTGCCGGGACAGGGACTTGGGGGGCCAACGTCCTGACTTTC	CASGAGTGTWGANVLTF
TRBV5-4	.	.	TRBJ2-3	TGTGCCAGCAGCCCAGGACCCACAGATACGCAGTATTTT	CASSPGPTDTQYF
TRBV6-4	.	.	TRBJ2-3	TGTGCCAGCAGTGACTACACTGGTGCACAGTATTTT	CASSDYTGAQYF
TRBV9	.	.	TRBJ1-1	TGTGCCAGCAGCCCAATTGGGACCTCCGGCACTGAAGCTTTCTTT	CASSPIGTSGTEAFF
TRBV6-4	.	.	TRBJ1-5	TGTGCCAGCAGTGACGGGTTGGGTCAGCCCCAGCATTTT	CASSDGLGQPQHF
TRBV7-8	once	.	TRBJ2-1	TGTGCCAGCAGCCCGATACTCAGGGGGGTCAATGAGCAGTTCTTC	CASSPILRGVNEQFF
TRBV30	.	TRBD2	TRBJ2-4	TGTGCCGGAGGACGCGGGGGGACGGAAGCGGAGTACTTC	CAGGRGGTEAEYF
TRBV3-1/TRBV3-2	.	TRBD1	TRBJ1-6	TGTGCCAGCAGCCGTTCCGGGACAGACAATTCACCCCTCCACTTT	CASSRSGTDNSPLHF
TRBV19	.	TRBD1	TRBJ1-4	TGTGCCAGTAGTACCCCGGGAAGGGGGCCTGCTAATGAAAAACTGTTTTTT	CASSTPGRGPANEKLFF
TRBV5-6	.	.	TRBJ1-2	TGTGCCAGCAGCCCTGACCTGAACCGGGGCTACACCTTC	CASSPDLNRGYTF
TRBV13	.	TRBD1	TRBJ2-1	TGTGCCAGCAGCTTTGGACAGGGCGGTGAGCAGTTCTTC	CASSFGQGGEQFF
TRBV11-2	.	.	TRBJ1-3	TGTGCCAGCAGCTTAAGGAAGCAATCCTTCTCTGGAAACACCATATATTTT	CASSLRKQSFSGNTIYF
TRBV5-4	.	.	TRBJ1-4	TGTGCCAGCTCAGGCAACACTAATGAAAAACTGTTTTTT	CASSGNTNEKLFF
TRBV9	.	.	TRBJ1-3	TGTGCCAGCAGCGAAACTACCCCCTCCAAGGGGGGGGACACCATATATTTT	CASSETTPSKGGDTIYF
TRBV7-9	.	.	TRBJ2-2	TGTGCCAGCAGCACCTCCCCCATGGCCACCGGGGAGCTGTTTTTT	CASSTSPMATGELFF
TRBV5-1	.	.	TRBJ2-6	TGCGCCAGCAGCTTGGTCCCGGTTGGTGGGGCCAACGTCCTGACTTTC	CASSLVPVGGANVLTF
TRBV30	.	.	TRBJ1-2	TGTGCCTGGACTCAGGGACCGTACTATGGCTACACCTTC	CAWTQGPYYGYTF
TRBV2	.	TRBD1	TRBJ1-4	TGTGCCAGCAGAGAGGGACAGGGCGCAATGAATGAAAAACTGTTTTTT	CASREGQGAMNEKLFF
TRBV30	.	.	TRBJ1-4	TGTGCCTGGAGATCATCCGCAACTAATGAAAAACTGTTTTTT	CAWRSSATNEKLFF
TRBV7-8	.	.	TRBJ1-5	TGTGCCAGCAGCCTTCTGGGGGCTCTGAGTCAGCCCCAGCATTTT	CASSLLGALSQPQHF
TRBV5-1	once	.	TRBJ2-2	TGCGCCAGCAGCAACACAGGACTGAACACCGGGGAGCTGTTTTTT	CASSNTGLNTGELFF
TRBV14	.	.	TRBJ2-5	TGTGCCAGCAGCCTTCTGGGGGAGACCCAGTACTTC	CASSLLGETQYF
TRBV4-1	.	.	TRBJ2-6	TGCGCCAGCAGCCAAAAAGGAGGAGGGACTGGGGCCAACGTCCTGACTTTC	CASSQKGGGTGANVLTF
TRBV7-2	.	TRBD2	TRBJ2-1	TGTGCCAGCAGCCCGCGGCTAGCGGGGAGCTCCTACAATGAGCAGTTCTTC	CASSPRLAGSSYNEQFF
TRBV2	.	TRBD1	TRBJ1-6	TGTGCCACGGCAGGGGGCGCGTGGGATTCACCCCCCCACTTT	CATAGGAWDSPPHF
TRBV6-5	.	.	TRBJ1-5	TGTGCCAGCAGTTATGCGTACAATCAGCCCCAGCATTTT	CASSYAYNQPQHF
TRBV5-1	.	.	TRBJ2-2	TGCGCCAGCAGCCCTACCTACAGGCACACCGGGGAGCTGTTTTTT	CASSPTYRHTGELFF
TRBV10-1	.	.	TRBJ2-3	TGCGCCAGCAGTGGAGTAGCAGGGGATACGCAGTATTTT	CASSGVAGDTQYF
TRBV5-6	.	.	TRBJ1-1	TGTGCCAGCAGCTTGGTGGGGAGAAATACGAACACTGAAGCTTTCTTT	CASSLVGRNTNTEAFF
TRBV2	.	TRBD1	TRBJ2-1	TGTGCCAGCAGTAGAACAGGGGGGAACTACAATGAGCAGTTCTTC	CASSRTGGNYNEQFF
TRBV2	.	.	TRBJ1-3	TGTGCCAGCCAAGGAGCGGAAGGAAACACCATATATTTT	CASQGAEGNTIYF
TRBV28	.	.	TRBJ2-1	TGTGCCAGCAGCCTGGCGGGGAGCTCCTACAATGAGCAGTTCTTC	CASSLAGSSYNEQFF
TRBV6-5	.	.	TRBJ1-5	TGTGCCAGCAATCCGGCAGGGGCAGGTAATCAGCCCCAGCATTTT	CASNPAGAGNQPQHF
TRBV10-1	.	.	TRBJ2-3	TGCGCCAGCAGTGAAGGGGCAACAGATACGCAGTATTTT	CASSEGATDTQYF
TRBV11-2	.	TRBD1	TRBJ1-3	TGTGCCAGCAGCGACGGACAGGGAGGAAACACCATATATTTT	CASSDGQGGNTIYF
TRBV24-1	.	.	TRBJ2-2	TGTGCCACCAGTGCCCCGAACACCGGGGAGCTGTTTTTT	CATSAPNTGELFF
TRBV6-5	.	.	TRBJ2-1	TGTGCCAGCTTATCGGGGATCCATGAGCAGTTCTTC	CASLSGIHEQFF
TRBV5-1	.	TRBD1	TRBJ2-1	TGCGCCACAGGACAGGGGTCCTACAATGAGCAGTTCTTC	CATGQGSYNEQFF
TRBV11-2	.	.	TRBJ2-7	TGTGCCAGCAGCTTAGATCCCACGGGGGATTACGAGCAGTACTTC	CASSLDPTGDYEQYF
TRBV14	.	.	TRBJ2-1	TGTGCCAGCAGCCAACGCCAGAACAATGAGCAGTTCTTC	CASSQRQNNEQFF
TRBV30	.	.	TRBJ2-7	TGTGCCTGGAGTGTTTATGGGGACTCCTACGAGCAGTACTTC	CAWSVYGDSYEQYF
TRBV6-1	.	.	TRBJ1-2	TGTGCCAGCAGTGAAGTCAGCAGGACAATCTATGGCTACACCTTC	CASSEVSRTIYGYTF
TRBV6-1	few	.	TRBJ1-4	TGTGCCAGCAGTGAAAGGAGGGGGATTGTGGGAAAACTGTTTTTT	CASSERRGIVGKLFF